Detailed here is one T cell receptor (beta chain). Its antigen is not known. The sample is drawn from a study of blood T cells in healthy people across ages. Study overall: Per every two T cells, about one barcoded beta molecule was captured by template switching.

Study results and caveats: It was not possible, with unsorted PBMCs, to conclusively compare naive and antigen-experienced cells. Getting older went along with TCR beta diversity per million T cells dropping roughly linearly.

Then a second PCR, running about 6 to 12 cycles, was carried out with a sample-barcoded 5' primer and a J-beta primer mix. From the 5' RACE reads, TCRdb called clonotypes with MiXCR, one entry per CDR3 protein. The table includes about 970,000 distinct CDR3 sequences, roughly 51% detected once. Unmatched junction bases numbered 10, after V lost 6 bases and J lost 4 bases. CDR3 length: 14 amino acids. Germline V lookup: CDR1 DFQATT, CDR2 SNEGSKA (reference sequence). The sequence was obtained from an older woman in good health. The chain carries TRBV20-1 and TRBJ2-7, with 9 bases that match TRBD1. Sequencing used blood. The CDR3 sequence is CSAITGGPQYEQYF. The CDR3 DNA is TGCAGTGCCATTACAGGGGGCCCGCAGTACGAGCAGTACTTC.